This T cell receptor beta chain was observed in a study of Ad26.COV2.S vaccination and SARS-CoV-2 variants. Broader study findings: Breadth of non-spike TCRs did not differ between vaccinees and placebo recipients.

Treatment: 15 to 20 received Ad26.COV2.S at low or high dose, single or two shots; about 5 received placebo; per-sample allocation not given. At day 63 after the first vaccine or placebo injection, samples were drawn. A word on this clone: The antigen remains unidentified.

TCRdb's copy holds only in-frame clones and misses some; the assay was immunoSEQ multiplex PCR. This sample yields 350,000 to 450,000 clones, of which about 88% are seen a single time; over 1.5% belongs to the top ten. The germline gives CDR1 SGDLS, CDR2 YYNGEE. The CDR3 extends over 16 amino acids. V was pared by 2 bases and J by 4 bases, with 11 bases of the junction left unmatched. The clonotype comes from a person between 18 and 65 years old who received the Ad26.COV2.S COVID-19 vaccine or a placebo. This chain connects TRBV9 to TRBJ2-7; TRBD1 matches 8 bases. The starting material was peripheral blood, obtained in a trial of Ad26.COV2.S vaccine versus placebo. The CDR3 reads CASSVGGAGGVYEQYF. Written as DNA, the CDR3 is TGTGCCAGCAGCGTTGGTGGGGCAGGGGGCGTATACGAGCAGTACTTC. Full variable domain (missing parts from reference TRBV9 and TRBJ2-7): DSGVTQTPKHLITATGQRVTLRCSPRSGDLSVYWYQQSLDQGLQFLIQYYNGEERAKGNILERFSAQQFPDLHSELNLSSLELGDSALYFCASSVGGAGGVYEQYFGPGTRLTVT.